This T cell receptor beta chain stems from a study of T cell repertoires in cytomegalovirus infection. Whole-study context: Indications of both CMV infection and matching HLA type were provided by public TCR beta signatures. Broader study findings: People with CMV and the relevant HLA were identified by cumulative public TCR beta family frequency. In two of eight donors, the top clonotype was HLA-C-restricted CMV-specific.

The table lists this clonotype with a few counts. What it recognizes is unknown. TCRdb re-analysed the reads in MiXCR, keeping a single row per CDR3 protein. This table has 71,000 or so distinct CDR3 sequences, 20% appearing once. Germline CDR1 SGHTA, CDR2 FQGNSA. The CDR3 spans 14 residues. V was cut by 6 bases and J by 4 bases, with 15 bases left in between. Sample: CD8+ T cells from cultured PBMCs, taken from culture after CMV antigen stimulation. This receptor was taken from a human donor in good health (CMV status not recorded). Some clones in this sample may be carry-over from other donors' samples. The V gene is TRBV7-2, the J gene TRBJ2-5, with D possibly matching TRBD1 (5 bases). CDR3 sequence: CASRHSGMIETQYF. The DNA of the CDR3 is TGTGCCAGCAGGCACTCAGGGATGATAGAGACCCAGTACTTC.